This TCR beta chain was identified in a study of blood T cells in healthy people across ages. The CDR3 is made up of 14 amino acids. Germline trimming cut 5 bases from V and 7 bases from J; bases unmatched to any gene: 9. CDR1 is SEHNR, CDR2 FQNEAQ, per germline (reference sequence). It was with a sample-barcoded 5' primer and a J-beta primer mix that a second PCR of roughly 7 to 12 cycles was run. Every cDNA was tagged by a template-switch adaptor with 12 random nucleotides. TCRdb reprocessed the 5' RACE reads via MiXCR and lists one record per CDR3 protein. The repertoire has about 780,000 distinct CDR3 sequences, roughly 24% of them found once; the top ten carry 2.5% to 3.5%. These data were likewise used in another study, on T cells of mothers and their children. Per that paper: Per 15 ul, 1.5 ug of RNA was used, with all extracted RNA going into cDNA synthesis. Per child, 2.8 million or so TCR beta CDR3 reads were obtained, against over 8.5 million per mother. Mother-child pairs who were related displayed a slightly higher overlap than unrelated pairs, a difference that was non-significant.

The origin of this receptor is a boy younger than 18 in good health. The specimen was blood. V is TRBV7-9 and J is TRBJ2-5; TRBD1 matches at 8 bases. The DNA for the CDR3 is TGTGCCAGCAGCCCCTGGACAGGGAAAGGGACCCAGTACTTC. It specifies CASSPWTGKGTQYF.